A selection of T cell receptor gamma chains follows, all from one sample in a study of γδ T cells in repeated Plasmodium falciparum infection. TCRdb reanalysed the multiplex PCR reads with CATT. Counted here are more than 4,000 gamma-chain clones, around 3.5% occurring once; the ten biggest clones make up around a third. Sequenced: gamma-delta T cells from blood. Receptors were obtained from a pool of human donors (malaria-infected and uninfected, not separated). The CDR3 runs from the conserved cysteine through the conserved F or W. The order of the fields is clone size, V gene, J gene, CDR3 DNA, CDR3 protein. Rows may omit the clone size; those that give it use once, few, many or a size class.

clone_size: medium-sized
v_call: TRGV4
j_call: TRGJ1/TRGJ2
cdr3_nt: TGTGCCACCTGGGATGACCTCGATTATTATAAGAAACTCTTT
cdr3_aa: CATWDDLDYYKKLF

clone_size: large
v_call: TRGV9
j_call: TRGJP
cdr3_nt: TGTGCCTTGTGGGGAAACGAGTTGGGCAAAAAAATCAAGGTATTT
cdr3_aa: CALWGNELGKKIKVF

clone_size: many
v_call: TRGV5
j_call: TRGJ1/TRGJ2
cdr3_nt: TGTGCCACCTGGGACAGGCACCCGAATTATTATAAGAAACTCTTT
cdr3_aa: CATWDRHPNYYKKLF

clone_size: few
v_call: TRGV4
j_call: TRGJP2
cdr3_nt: TGTGCCGCCAGTAGTGATTGGATCAAGACGTTT
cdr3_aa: CAASSDWIKTF

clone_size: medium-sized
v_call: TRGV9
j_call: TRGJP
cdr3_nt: TGTGCCTTGTGGGAGCGGGAGTTGGGCAAAAAAATCAAGGTATTT
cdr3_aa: CALWERELGKKIKVF

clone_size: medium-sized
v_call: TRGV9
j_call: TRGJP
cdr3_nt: TGTGCCTTGTGGGAGGTGCAGATCGAGTTGGGCAAAAAAATCAAGGTATTT
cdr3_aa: CALWEVQIELGKKIKVF

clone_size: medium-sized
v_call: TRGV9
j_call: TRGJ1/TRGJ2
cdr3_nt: TGTGCCTTGTGGGAGGCCCCATATTATAAGAAACTCTTT
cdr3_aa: CALWEAPYYKKLF

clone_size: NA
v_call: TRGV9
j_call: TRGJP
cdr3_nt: TGTGCCTTGTGGGAGGTGCACCCGCAAGAGTTGGGCAAAAAAATCAAGGTATTT
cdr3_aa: CALWEVHPQELGKKIKVF

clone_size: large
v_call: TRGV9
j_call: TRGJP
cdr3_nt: TGTGCCTTGTGGGAGGAAGAGTTGGGCAAAAAAATCAAGGTATTT
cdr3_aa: CALWEEELGKKIKVF

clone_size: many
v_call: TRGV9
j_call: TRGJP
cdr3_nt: TGTGCCTTGTGGCAAGAGTTGGGCAAAAAAATCAAGGTATTT
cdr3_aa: CALWQELGKKIKVF

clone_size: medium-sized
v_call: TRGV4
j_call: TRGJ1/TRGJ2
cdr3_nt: TGTGCCACCTGGGATGGCTTTTATTATAAGAAACTCTTT
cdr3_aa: CATWDGFYYKKLF

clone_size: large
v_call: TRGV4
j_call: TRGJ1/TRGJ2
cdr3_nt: TGTGCCACCTGGTTGAATTATTATAAGAAACTCTTT
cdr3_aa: CATWLNYYKKLF

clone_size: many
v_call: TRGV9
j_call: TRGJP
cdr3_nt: TGTGCCTTGTGGGACTCCACCACTCAGGAGTTGGGCAAAAAAATCAAGGTATTT
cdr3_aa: CALWDSTTQELGKKIKVF

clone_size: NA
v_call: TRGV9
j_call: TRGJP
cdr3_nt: TGTGCCTTGTGGGAGCCGGCAAAAGAGTTGGGCGAAAAAATCAAGGTATTT
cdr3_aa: CALWEPAKELGEKIKVF

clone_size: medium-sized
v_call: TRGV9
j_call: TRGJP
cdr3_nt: TGTGCCTTGTGGGAGGCCTACGCTGAGTTGGGCAAAAAAATCAAGGTATTT
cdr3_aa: CALWEAYAELGKKIKVF

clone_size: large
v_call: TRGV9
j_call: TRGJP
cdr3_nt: TGTGCCTTGTGGGAGAACAGCGAGTTGGGCAAAAAAATCAAGGTATTT
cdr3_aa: CALWENSELGKKIKVF

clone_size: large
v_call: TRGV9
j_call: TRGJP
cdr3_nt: TGTGCCTTGTGGGAGGTCTCAGAGTTGGGCAAAAAAATCAAGGTATTT
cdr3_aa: CALWEVSELGKKIKVF

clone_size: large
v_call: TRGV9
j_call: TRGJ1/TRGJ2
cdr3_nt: TGTGCCTTGTGGGAGGTGGAATTCGGGAGGAAACTCTTT
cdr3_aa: CALWEVEFGRKLF

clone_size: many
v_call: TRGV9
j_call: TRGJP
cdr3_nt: TGTGCCTTGTGGGAGATTAGAGAGTTGGGCAAAAAAATCAAGGTATTT
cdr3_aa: CALWEIRELGKKIKVF

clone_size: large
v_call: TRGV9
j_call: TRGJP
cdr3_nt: TGTGCCTTGTGGGAGGATATGATGCAAGAGTTGGGCAAAAAAATCAAGGTATTT
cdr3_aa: CALWEDMMQELGKKIKVF

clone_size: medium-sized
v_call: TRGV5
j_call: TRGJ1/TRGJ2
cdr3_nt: TGTGCCACCTGGGACACCTATAAGAAACTCTTT
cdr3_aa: CATWDTYKKLF

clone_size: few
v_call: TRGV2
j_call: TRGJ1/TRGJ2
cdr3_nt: TGTGCCACCTGGGACAGGCCCTTGAATTATTATAAGAAACTCTTT
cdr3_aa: CATWDRPLNYYKKLF

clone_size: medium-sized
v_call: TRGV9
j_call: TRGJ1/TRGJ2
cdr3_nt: TGTGCCTTGTGGGAGGTGTCTTATTATAAGAAACTCTTT
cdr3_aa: CALWEVSYYKKLF

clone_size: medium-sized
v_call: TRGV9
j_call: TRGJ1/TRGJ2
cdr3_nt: TGTGCCTTGTGGGAGGTCCTTTATTATAAGAAACTCTTT
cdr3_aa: CALWEVLYYKKLF

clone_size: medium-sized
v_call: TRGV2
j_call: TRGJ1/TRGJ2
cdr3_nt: TGTGCCACCTGGGACGGTTCGAATTATTATAAGAAACTCTTT
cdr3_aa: CATWDGSNYYKKLF

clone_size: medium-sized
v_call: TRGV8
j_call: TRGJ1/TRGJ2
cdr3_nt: TGTGCCACCTGGATCCTCAGAGGGGACATTTATTATAAGAAACTCTTT
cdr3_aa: CATWILRGDIYYKKLF

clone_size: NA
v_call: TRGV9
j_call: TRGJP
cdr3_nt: TGTGCCTTGTGGGAGGCCCACCCCCCTGAGGAGTTGGGCAAACAAATCAAGGTATTT
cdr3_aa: CALWEAHPPEELGKQIKVF

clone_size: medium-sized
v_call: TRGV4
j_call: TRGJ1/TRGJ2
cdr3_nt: TGTGCCACCTGGGATGGGCCTTCTTATTATAAGAAACTCTTT
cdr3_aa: CATWDGPSYYKKLF

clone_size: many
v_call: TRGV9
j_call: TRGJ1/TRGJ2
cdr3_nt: TGTGCCTTGTGGGAGGTCCCCTTGGGTAAGAAACTCTTT
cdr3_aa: CALWEVPLGKKLF

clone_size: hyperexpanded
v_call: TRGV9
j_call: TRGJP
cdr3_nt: TGTGCCTTGTGGGAACCACAAGAGTTGGGCAAAAAAATCAAGGTATTT
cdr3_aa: CALWEPQELGKKIKVF

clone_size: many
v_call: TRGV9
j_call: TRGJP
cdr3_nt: TGTGCCTTGCGGGACGCGGAGTTGGGCAAAAAAATCAAGGTATTT
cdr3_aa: CALRDAELGKKIKVF

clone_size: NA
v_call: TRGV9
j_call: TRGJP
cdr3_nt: TGTGCCTTGTGGGAGGTGCAAGGCTCGAAGGAGTTGGGCAAAAAAATCAAGGTATTT
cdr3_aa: CALWEVQGSKELGKKIKVF

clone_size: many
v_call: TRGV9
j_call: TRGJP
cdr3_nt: TGTGCCTTGTGGGAGGTGCGGGGGGAGTTGGGCAAAAAAATCAAGGTATTT
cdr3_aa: CALWEVRGELGKKIKVF

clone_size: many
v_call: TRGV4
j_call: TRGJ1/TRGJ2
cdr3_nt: TGTGCCACCTGGGATGGGCCGGGGTATTATAAGAAACTCTTT
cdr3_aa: CATWDGPGYYKKLF

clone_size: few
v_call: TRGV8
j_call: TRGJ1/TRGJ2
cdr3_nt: TGTGCCGCCTGGGATACCCATTATTATAAGAAACTCTTT
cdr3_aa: CAAWDTHYYKKLF

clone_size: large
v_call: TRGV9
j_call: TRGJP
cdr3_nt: TGTGCCTTGTGGGAGGAGTCGTTGGGCAAAAAAATCAAGGTATTT
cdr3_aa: CALWEESLGKKIKVF

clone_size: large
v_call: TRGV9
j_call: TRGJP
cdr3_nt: TGTGCCTTGTGGGAGGAACAGCAAGAGTTGGGCAAAAAAATCAAGGTATTT
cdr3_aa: CALWEEQQELGKKIKVF

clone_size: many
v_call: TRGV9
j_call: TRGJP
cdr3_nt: TGTGCCTTGTGGGAGGTGCATCGAGAGTTGGGCAAAAAAATCAAGGTATTT
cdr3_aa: CALWEVHRELGKKIKVF

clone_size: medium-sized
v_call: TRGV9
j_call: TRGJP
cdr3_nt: TGTGCCTTGTGGGAGGTGCCCAGATTGGGCAAAAAAATCAAGGTATTT
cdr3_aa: CALWEVPRLGKKIKVF

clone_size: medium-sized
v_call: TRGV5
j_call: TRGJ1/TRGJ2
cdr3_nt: TGTGCCACCTGGGACCTGATCACCCATAAGGGACTCTTT
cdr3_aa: CATWDLITHKGLF

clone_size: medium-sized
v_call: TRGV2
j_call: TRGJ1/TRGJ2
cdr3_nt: TGTGCCACCTGGGATCCTCCTTATTATAAGAAACTCTTT
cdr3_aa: CATWDPPYYKKLF

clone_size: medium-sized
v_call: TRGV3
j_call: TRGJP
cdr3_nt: TGTGCCACCTGGGTCCCAAGGCCACAAGAGTTGGGCAAAAAAATCAAGGTATTT
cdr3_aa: CATWVPRPQELGKKIKVF

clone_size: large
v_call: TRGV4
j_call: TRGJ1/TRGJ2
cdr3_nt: TGTGCCACCTGGGACGGGATTGTGAATAAGAAACTCTTT
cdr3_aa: CATWDGIVNKKLF

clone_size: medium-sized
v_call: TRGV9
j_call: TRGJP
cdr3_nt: TGTGCCTTGTGGGAGATGGACCAAGAGTTGGGCAAAAAAATCAAGGTATTT
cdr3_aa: CALWEMDQELGKKIKVF

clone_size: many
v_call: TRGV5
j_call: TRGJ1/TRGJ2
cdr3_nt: TGTGCCACTCCCCATTATTATAAGAAACTCTTT
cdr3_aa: CATPHYYKKLF

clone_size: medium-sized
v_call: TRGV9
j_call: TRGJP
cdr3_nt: TGTGCCTTGTGGGAGACTGGAGAGTTGGGCAAAAAAATCAAGGTATTT
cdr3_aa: CALWETGELGKKIKVF

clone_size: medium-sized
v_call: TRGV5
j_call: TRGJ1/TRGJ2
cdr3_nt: TGTGCCACCTGGGACAGGCGGGGTTATAAGAAACTCTTT
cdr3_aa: CATWDRRGYKKLF

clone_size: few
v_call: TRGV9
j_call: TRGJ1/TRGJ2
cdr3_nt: TGTGCCTTGTGGGAGAACCAAAAGAAAAAGAAACTCTTT
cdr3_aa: CALWENQKKKKLF

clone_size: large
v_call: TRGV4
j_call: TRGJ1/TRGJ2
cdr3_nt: TGTGCCACCTGGAATCCGAATTATTATAAGAAACTCTTT
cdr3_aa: CATWNPNYYKKLF

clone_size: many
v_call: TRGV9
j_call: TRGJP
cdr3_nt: TGTGCCTTGTGGGAGGGCGGTGAGTTGGGCAAAAAAATCAAGGTATTT
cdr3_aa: CALWEGGELGKKIKVF

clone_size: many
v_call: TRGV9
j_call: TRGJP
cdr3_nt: TGTGCCTTGTGGGATTACGCGGGGGAGTTGGGCAAAAAAATCAAGGTATTT
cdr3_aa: CALWDYAGELGKKIKVF

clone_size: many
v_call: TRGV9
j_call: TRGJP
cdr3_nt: TGTGCCTTGTGGGAGGTGCGGTCTGGGTTGGGCAAAAAAATCAAGGTATTT
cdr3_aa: CALWEVRSGLGKKIKVF

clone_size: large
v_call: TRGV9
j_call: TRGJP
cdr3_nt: TGTGCCTTGTGGGAGGTGAGGCAAGAGTTGGGCAAAAAAATCAAGGTATTT
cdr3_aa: CALWEVRQELGKKIKVF

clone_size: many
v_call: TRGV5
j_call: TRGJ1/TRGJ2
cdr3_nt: TGTGCCACCTGGGACAGGCCCAGAGCTTATTATAAGAAACTCTTT
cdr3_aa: CATWDRPRAYYKKLF

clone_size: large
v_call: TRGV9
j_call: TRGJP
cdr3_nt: TGTGCCTTGTGGGAGGTGCGTTTGGGCAAAAAAATCAAGGTATTT
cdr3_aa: CALWEVRLGKKIKVF

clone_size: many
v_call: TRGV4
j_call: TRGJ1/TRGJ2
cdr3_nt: TGTGCCACCTGGACCCGGGATTATTATAAGAAACTCTTT
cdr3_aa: CATWTRDYYKKLF

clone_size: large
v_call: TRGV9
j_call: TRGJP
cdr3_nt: TGTGCCTTGTGGGAGAAACAAGAGTTGGGCAAAAAAATCAAGGTATTT
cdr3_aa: CALWEKQELGKKIKVF